This paragraph covers one T cell receptor beta chain sequence. Its antigen is as yet unknown. This entry is derived from a study of graft-versus-host responses after intestinal transplantation. Study context: Transplantation in recipients was multivisceral, liver-intestinal, or isolated intestinal. Anti-thymocyte globulin served as induction for all recipients, who then took tacrolimus and steroids for roughly 3 years.

Germline values: CDR1 SEHNR, CDR2 FQNEAQ (reference sequence). CDR3 length equals 15 residues. Between the trimmed V and J ends, which lost 5 bases and 10 bases, there was a span of 18 bases. Study observations and caveats: Researchers found GvH clones in recipient marrow, and some showed up first in ileum or blood.

Sequenced by immunoSEQ multiplex PCR; TCRdb stores in-frame clones only, minus some. The table records roughly 9,600 clones, 75% to 90% of them present only once. Processing of graft tissue released intraepithelial and lamina propria lymphocytes. This specimen consisted of ileum tissue, obtained around 24 months after intestinal transplantation. This TCR was sampled from a human patient who received an intestinal transplant, so some T cells may come from the graft donor. The chain recombines TRBV7-9 with TRBJ1-6; no definite D call. CDR3 sequence (DNA): TGTGCCAGCAGCCCCGGCCGGCGGCTCGCGTCACCCCTCCACTTT. It encodes CASSPGRRLASPLHF. Supplemented by reference TRBV7-9 and TRBJ1-6, the full variable domain reads DTGVSQNPRHKITKRGQNVTFRCDPISEHNRLYWYRQTLGQGPEFLTYFQNEAQLEKSRLLSDRFSAERPKGSFSTLEIQRTEQGDSAMYLCASSPGRRLASPLHFGNGTRLTVT.